The clone carrying this T cell receptor beta chain was found a few times. Its antigen is unidentified. Oncomine TCR Beta short-read sequencing was applied to DNA from cultured CD4+ T cells. TCRdb independently ran MiXCR on the PCR reads; one entry per CDR3 protein. In the table there are approximately 18,000 distinct CDR3 sequences, about 56% of which are singletons. The sample is drawn from a study of vaccination and CD4 T cells after COVID-19. Stated treatment: roughly 10-day PBMC culture with coronavirus spike peptide pools or control peptides (ViraFEST assay). ViraFEST expanded antigen-specific T cells with peptide pools, then sequenced TCRs. US Alpha, Beta and Delta variants postdated the positive PCR dates, which ran from March to December 2020. The authors cultured about 2 million PBMCs per well with about 10 IU/ml IL-2 and approximately 10 ug/ml peptide pools. The ends lost 5 bases at V and 5 bases at J; junction bases unmatched: 12. CDR1 and CDR2 (germline): LNHDA, SQIVND (reference sequence). This CDR3 comprises 16 residues.

The chain employs TRBV19 and TRBJ2-5, with 9 bases fitting TRBD2. The origin of this receptor is a human donor who had recovered from COVID-19. The sequencing used CD4+ T cells from blood, cultured in vitro, collected before SARS-CoV-2 vaccination. For the CDR3, the DNA is TGTGCCAGTAGTGCAAGAGCGGGAGGCCAGGGGGAGACCCAGTACTTC. Translation gives CASSARAGGQGETQYF.